The sequence of this T cell receptor beta chain was determined in a study of beta chain features in type 1 diabetes. Study as a whole: Comparable age, gender and cell yields were observed in patients relative to healthy donors. Some 110,000,000 sorted cells were examined across all samples.

Germline values: CDR1 SQVTM, CDR2 ANQGSEA. The ends lost 4 bases at V and 1 base at J; junction bases unmatched: 4. The CDR3 is 14 residues long. With regard to this clone: Its specificity is unknown.

Findings and caveats of the study: A pattern of fewer insertions and more deletions at VDJ junctions was seen in type 1 diabetes patients.

The investigators reverse transcribed all of the isolated RNA, so they sequenced expressed TCRB transcripts. Measured with immunoSEQ multiplex PCR; TCRdb has only the in-frame clones, and not every one. Of about 410,000 clones in the sample, approximately 13% were seen once. Sorted CD4+ subsets: naive, central memory, regulatory, stem cell-like memory (CD45RO/CCR7/CD25/CD127/CD95/CD27 panel). The TCR was taken from a man aged 25-45 years in good health. The sequenced material came from naive CD4+ T cells from blood. J is TRBJ2-1 and V is TRBV29-1; 7 nucleotides line up with TRBD2. CDR3 protein: CSVARGTSYNEQFF. The CDR3 region has the DNA TGCAGCGTTGCGCGGGGGACGTCCTACAATGAGCAGTTCTTC.